This T cell receptor beta chain was documented in a study of blood T cell repertoires in COVID-19. TCRdb keeps only in-frame clones here, not all; method: immunoSEQ multiplex PCR. This table has about 480,000 clones, around 90% appearing once. Germline trimming cut 6 bases from V and 10 bases from J; bases unmatched to any gene: 4. CDR3 length: 12 residues. Germline CDR1 and CDR2: MNHEY and SVGAGI. The chain links TRBV6-5 to TRBJ2-1; 9 positions agree with TRBD2. The sequenced sample consisted of peripheral blood. The receptor was isolated from a woman between 50 and 59 years old with COVID-19, enrolled during active disease. As DNA, the CDR3 is TGTGCCAGCAGCTTTCTAGCGGGAGAGCAGTTCTTC. Its protein product is CASSFLAGEQFF.